These T cell receptor beta chains were read from a single sample in a study of naive and memory T cell subsets. TCRdb analysed the UMI-ligation and nested PCR reads with MiXCR anew, one entry per CDR3 protein. The sample carries 8,500 to 10,000 distinct CDR3 sequences, roughly 6% recorded once. Sequenced sample: CD4+ TEMRA cells from blood. The receptors were gathered from a human donor in good health. Both conserved end residues are trimmed from each CDR3.

J gene	V gene	CDR3 protein
TRBJ1-1	TRBV12-3/TRBV12-4	ASRGSGTGNTEAF
TRBJ2-5	TRBV12-3/TRBV12-4	ASSTLLGSQETQY
TRBJ1-2	TRBV9	ASSTAGQPNYGYT
TRBJ1-6	TRBV7-9	ASGGGASSYNSPLH
TRBJ1-2	TRBV20-1	SASGGNYGYT
TRBJ1-1	TRBV7-3	ASSLGTKNTEAF
TRBJ1-1	TRBV10-3	AIAGTVNTEAF
TRBJ2-5	TRBV20-1	SAAPVGKQETQY
TRBJ2-3	TRBV18	ASSPRATLAIDTQY
TRBJ2-7	TRBV5-1	ASTPPTSGKTEQY
TRBJ2-7	TRBV25-1	ASSASREQY